This T cell receptor beta chain was retrieved from a study of shared clonotypes between healthy human individuals. The repertoire was sequenced with immunoSEQ multiplex PCR; TCRdb's copy has only in-frame clones and lacks some. The sample includes roughly 2.4 million clones, about 94% of them seen just once. Germline V CDR1 and CDR2: SGHNT, YYREEE (reference sequence). The V gene lost 0 bases and the J gene lost 11 bases, with 21 bases spanning the gap. CDR3 size: 17 residues. This receptor was identified in a man aged 18 to 30 in good health. The sequencing input was naive CD4+ T cells sorted from blood. Subset meaning: CD45RA+ positively selected. This chain connects TRBV5-4 to TRBJ1-6; D ambiguous. CDR3 loop: CASSLESPGKVDPPLHF. CDR3 coding DNA: TGTGCCAGCAGCTTGGAATCTCCGGGGAAGGTGGATCCACCCCTCCACTTT.